These 27 T cell receptor beta chains were all obtained from the same sample, sequenced in a study of control samples from healthy donors and cancer patients. The repertoire was sequenced with immunoSEQ multiplex PCR; TCRdb's copy has only in-frame clones and lacks some. The sample carries about 140,000 clones, 75% to 95% recorded once. The sample consisted of blood. These receptors were taken from a man aged 30 to 45 in good health.

J is TRBJ2-2 and V is TRBV18; D perhaps matches TRBD2 (5 bases). Deletions cut 1 base from V and 1 base from J, with 10 bases between. CDR1 is KGHSH and CDR2 is LQKENI in the germline V gene. There are 16 residues in the CDR3. The CDR3 coding sequence is TGTGCCAGCTCACCACTGACGGGGTTGAACACCGGGGAGCTGTTTTTT. This encodes CASSPLTGLNTGELFF.

This clone appeared a single time. This chain connects TRBV2 to TRBJ2-3; a weak D match, TRBD2 (6 bases). The V and J ends lost 11 bases and 3 bases respectively, with 21 bases between them. Germline V gene sequence: CDR1 SNHLY, CDR2 FYNNEI. The CDR3 has 15 amino acids. The CDR3 is CAGSGGPLWTDTQYF. The DNA of the CDR3 is TGTGCCGGATCTGGAGGGCCTTTGTGGACAGATACGCAGTATTTT.

The rearrangement joins TRBV7-9 to TRBJ1-2; 9 bases are shared with TRBD1. CDR1 and CDR2 (germline): SEHNR, FQNEAQ (reference sequence). V shed 3 bases, J shed 7 bases, and the junction held 6 bases outside the gene matches. This CDR3 is built from 14 residues. The DNA of the CDR3 is TGTGCCAGCAGCTTCGTGGGACAGGGTTTTGGCTACACCTTC. Translated: CASSFVGQGFGYTF.

The chain employs TRBV18 and TRBJ2-2, with 13 bases fitting TRBD2. CDR3 size: 18 residues. From germline, CDR1 is KGHSH and CDR2 LQKENI. J was trimmed by 1 base and V by 2 bases; bases with no gene match: 4. CDR3 sequence (DNA): TGTGCCAGCTCACCAAGACTAGCGGGGGGTGAGAACACCGGGGAGCTGTTTTTT. Residues: CASSPRLAGGENTGELFF.

This clone has just one count. V gene TRBV11-2 combines with J gene TRBJ2-6; no clear D. Per germline, CDR1 SGHAT and CDR2 FQNNGV. The CDR3 runs to 15 residues. Trimming stripped 2 bases from V and 2 bases from J, with 7 bases between. CDR3 sequence: CASSLRRAGANVLTF. CDR3 bases: TGTGCCAGCAGCTTAAGAAGGGCTGGGGCCAACGTCCTGACTTTC.

This chain uses TRBV4-2 with TRBJ2-1; TRBD2 agrees at 11 bases. The V and J ends lost 5 bases and 8 bases, in that order; junction bases with no gene match: 11. This CDR3 region has 16 residues. The V gene's germline CDR1 is LGHNA and CDR2 YNFKEQ. CDR3 sequence: CASSTYSGGAVDEQFF. The CDR3 DNA is TGTGCCAGCAGCACTTATAGCGGGGGGGCAGTCGATGAGCAGTTCTTC.

This clone was seen just once. V and J are TRBV11-2 and TRBJ2-7; TRBD2 might be the D (6 bases). The CDR3 totals 14 residues. The V end was cut by 7 bases, the J end by 0 bases, with 13 bases between. Per germline, CDR1 SGHAT and CDR2 FQNNGV. CDR3 bases: TGTGCCAGCAACCTGGGACTCTCCTCCTACGAGCAGTACTTC. It yields the protein CASNLGLSSYEQYF.

V usage is TRBV3-1 (or the pseudogene TRBV3-2) and J usage is TRBJ2-1, with 8 bases that match TRBD2. Germline V gives CDR1 LGHDT, CDR2 YNNKEL (reference sequence). The CDR3 covers 15 residues. The trim removed 4 bases at V and 0 bases at J, leaving 2 bases unmatched. CDR3 sequence: CASSLAGSSYNEQFF. CDR3 DNA: TGTGCCAGCAGCCTAGCGGGGAGCTCCTACAATGAGCAGTTCTTC.

The V and J genes are TRBV11-2 and TRBJ2-3, with D maybe TRBD2 (5 bases). The CDR3 is 15 amino acids. The ends were cut back, 6 bases at V and 3 bases at J, with 16 bases in the middle. Germline CDR1 and CDR2: SGHAT and FQNNGV. The CDR3 protein is CASSYRLGETDTQYF. Here the CDR3 DNA reads TGTGCCAGCAGTTATCGGCTCGGGGAAACAGATACGCAGTATTTT.

The V call is TRBV2, the J call TRBJ1-4, with 9 positions matching TRBD1. CDR1 and CDR2 from the germline V gene are SNHLY and FYNNEI. CDR3 size: 16 residues. The V segment lost 4 bases and the J segment 0 bases; nucleotides outside the gene matches: 3. The CDR3 nucleotides read TGTGCCAGCAGTGGACAGGGGGGGACAACTAATGAAAAACTGTTTTTT. Translated, it gives CASSGQGGTTNEKLFF.

The rearrangement uses TRBV10-3 and TRBJ1-2; D gene ambiguous. Trimming took off 4 bases at V and 8 bases at J, with 14 bases between the two ends. The length of the CDR3 is 13 residues. Per the germline V gene, CDR1 is ENHRY and CDR2 is SYGVKD. DNA for the CDR3: TGTGCCATCAGTGTGGTTCAGGATCGGGGCTACACCTTC. Translating it yields CAISVVQDRGYTF.

The chain has TRBV6-5 and TRBJ1-6; D is unresolved. The germline gives CDR1 MNHEY, CDR2 SVGAGI. V was trimmed by 5 bases and J by 10 bases, leaving 15 bases between them. CDR3 length: 14 residues. The CDR3 DNA reads as TGTGCCAGCAGTACGTACTCGGACGGCTCACCCCTCCACTTT. Protein product: CASSTYSDGSPLHF.

The rearrangement joins TRBV28 to TRBJ2-7; 8 positions agree with TRBD1. The junction had 8 bases not matched to a gene; V was cut back by 5 bases and J by 2 bases. The CDR3 contains 15 residues. In germline, CDR1 is MDHEN, CDR2 SYDVKM. The CDR3 DNA follows: TGTGCCAGCAGTCAGCCCGGACAGGGCCCCTACGAGCAGTACTTC. It is translated as CASSQPGQGPYEQYF. Drawing the rest from reference TRBV28 and TRBJ2-7, the complete variable domain is DVKVTQSSRYLVKRTGEKVFLECVQDMDHENMFWYRQDPGLGLRLIYFSYDVKMKEKGDIPEGYSVSREKKERFSLILESASTNQTSMYLCASSQPGQGPYEQYFGPGTRLTVT.

This chain joins TRBV9 and TRBJ2-2; 7 nucleotides line up with TRBD1. Per germline, CDR1 SGDLS and CDR2 YYNGEE. CDR3 length: 15 amino acids. The V segment lost 4 bases and the J segment 6 bases; nucleotides outside the gene matches: 9. The CDR3 nucleotides are TGTGCCAGCAGCCCTACAGGGGACGGCCCCGGGGAGCTGTTTTTT. This codes for CASSPTGDGPGELFF.

This chain joins TRBV29-1 and TRBJ1-3; 8 nucleotides align to TRBD1. The CDR3 runs to 15 residues. The V segment lost 6 bases and the J segment 3 bases; nucleotides outside the gene matches: 10. Per the germline V gene, CDR1 is SQVTM and CDR2 is ANQGSEA. The CDR3 DNA sequence: TGCAGCGTCGGAACCGGGACAGGAGGTGGAAACACCATATATTTT. It encodes CSVGTGTGGGNTIYF.

The genes are TRBV29-1 and TRBJ1-1, with no clear D. This CDR3 spans 12 amino acids. V was clipped by 4 bases and J by 2 bases, with 8 bases between them. CDR1 is SQVTM, CDR2 ANQGSEA, per germline. The chain's CDR3 is CSVVVVNTEAFF. The CDR3 bases are TGCAGCGTTGTCGTAGTTAACACTGAAGCTTTCTTT.

This clone was observed a single time. The J gene is TRBJ1-2, the V gene TRBV4-2; D perhaps matches TRBD1 (6 bases). The CDR3 loop spans 15 amino acids. V gave up 1 base and J gave up 4 bases, with 13 bases separating them. The germline V gene has CDR1 LGHNA and CDR2 YNFKEQ. This CDR3 reads CASSQARGLGYGYTF. Here the CDR3 DNA reads TGTGCCAGCAGCCAAGCCAGGGGATTGGGCTATGGCTACACCTTC.

This chain links TRBV5-6 with TRBJ1-5; perhaps TRBD1 as D (6 bases). V lost 0 bases and J 0 bases, leaving 19 bases between the germline ends. CDR3 length equals 19 residues. The V gene's germline CDR1 is SGHDT and CDR2 YYEEEE. The CDR3 DNA reads TGTGCCAGCAGCTTGGAAGCAGGGGAAGAGGTGGGTAGCAATCAGCCCCAGCATTTT. Protein sequence: CASSLEAGEEVGSNQPQHF.

This sequence joins TRBV7-2 and TRBJ1-5; D might be TRBD1 (6 bases). CDR3 length equals 16 residues. Trimming pared 2 bases from V and 0 bases from J, leaving 11 bases between. Germline CDR1 and CDR2: SGHTA and FQGNSA. The DNA for the CDR3 is TGTGCCAGCAGCTTAACCTCGGGACATAGCAATCAGCCCCAGCATTTT. It is translated as CASSLTSGHSNQPQHF.

A few counts support this clone. The chain is built from TRBV19 and TRBJ1-2; D might be TRBD1 (5 bases). The V end was cut by 7 bases, the J end by 0 bases, with 9 bases between. Germline CDR1 reads LNHDA; CDR2 reads SQIVND (reference sequence). The CDR3 covers 13 residues. Here the CDR3 DNA reads TGTGCCAGTACCGGGGGTGCTAACTATGGCTACACCTTC. Translated: CASTGGANYGYTF. The full variable domain, with the rest looked up from reference TRBV19 and TRBJ1-2, is DGGITQSPKYLFRKEGQNVTLSCEQNLNHDAMYWYRQDPGQGLRLIYYSQIVNDFQKGDIAEGYSVSREKKESFPLTVTSAQKNPTAFYLCASTGGANYGYTFGSGTRLTVV.

This chain uses TRBV19 with TRBJ2-1; possibly TRBD1 or TRBD2 for D (5 bases each). Germline V CDR1 and CDR2: LNHDA, SQIVND (reference sequence). This CDR3 has 12 residues. Trimming removed 3 bases from V and 8 bases from J, with 8 bases in between. The CDR3 DNA reads TGTGCCAGTAGTATTCTGGGGGATGAGCAGTTCTTC. Its translation is CASSILGDEQFF.

J is TRBJ1-1 and V is TRBV28; D unresolved. This CDR3 is 13 amino acids long. From germline, CDR1 is MDHEN and CDR2 SYDVKM. The V end lost 6 bases, the J end lost 1 base, and 9 bases lay between the germline ends. The CDR3 nucleotides read TGTGCCAGCAGCTTGAAGAAGAACACTGAAGCTTTCTTT. Translation gives CASSLKKNTEAFF.

The V and J genes are TRBV7-9 and TRBJ2-1, with TRBD1 matching 8 bases. The CDR3 runs 16 residues. CDR1 SEHNR and CDR2 FQNEAQ come from the germline V gene (reference sequence). V was clipped by 5 bases and J by 1 base; unmatched bases: 7. CDR3 residues: CASSPVRTGSYNEQFF. The CDR3 bases are TGTGCCAGCAGCCCAGTTCGGACAGGGTCCTACAATGAGCAGTTCTTC.

This clone was recorded a few times. The rearrangement uses TRBV19 and TRBJ1-2, with TRBD1 as a possible D gene (5 bases). The CDR3 runs to 13 residues. Trimming pared 4 bases from V and 3 bases from J, leaving 9 bases between. In germline, CDR1 is LNHDA, CDR2 SQIVND (reference sequence). CDR3 bases: TGTGCCAGTAGTAAAAAAGGGGACTATGGCTACACCTTC. This sequence encodes CASSKKGDYGYTF.

The genes are TRBV5-1 and TRBJ2-1; 12 bases map to TRBD2. CDR1 and CDR2 from the germline V gene are SGHRS and YFSETQ. This CDR3 is 16 amino acids long. The V and J ends lost 2 bases and 4 bases, in that order; junction bases with no gene match: 4. The CDR3 DNA is TGCGCCAGCAGCTTATCCGGGACTAGCGGGTACAATGAGCAGTTCTTC. Amino acids: CASSLSGTSGYNEQFF.

Turning to this clone: One end of the junction does not line up with germline, which may come from a read error. The chain employs TRBV3-1 (or the pseudogene TRBV3-2) and TRBJ1-5; D might be TRBD1 (6 bases). Germline V gene lookup returns CDR1 LGHDT and CDR2 YNNKEL (reference sequence). The CDR3 runs to 15 residues. CDR3 amino acids: CASSQDARGNRPQHF. DNA of the CDR3: TGTGCCAGCAGCCAAGATGCCAGGGGCAATCGGCCCCAGCATTTT.

The chain couples TRBV4-1 to TRBJ2-7; D gene ambiguous. The germline V gene encodes CDR1 MGHRA and CDR2 YSYEKL. The length of the CDR3 is 13 residues. The V and J ends lost 1 base and 2 bases respectively, with 6 bases between them. The CDR3 region is CASSQGYAYEQYF. The CDR3 DNA sequence: TGCGCCAGCAGCCAAGGGTATGCCTACGAGCAGTACTTC.